Following are 32 T cell receptor beta chains from one sample sequenced in a study of CD8 T cells in ankylosing spondylitis. Via MiXCR, TCRdb re-called the 5' RACE reads, giving one row per CDR3 protein. The table includes about 340,000 distinct CDR3 sequences, about 14% detected once. Sequencing was carried out using blood, either unsorted or a sorted T cell fraction (not recorded which). Receptors were obtained from a male donor with ankylosing spondylitis or in good health (not recorded which).

This sequence joins TRBV6-2 or TRBV6-3 and TRBJ1-2; 10 nucleotides align to TRBD1. J gave up 8 bases and V 6 bases, and 6 bases lay outside the gene matches. The CDR3 is 13 residues long. Germline CDR1 reads MNHEY; CDR2 reads SVGEGT. CDR3 region: CASRAGTGVGYTF. CDR3 DNA: TGTGCCAGCAGAGCCGGGACAGGGGTCGGCTACACCTTC.

The chain carries TRBV24-1 and TRBJ2-3, with TRBD2 matching over 13 bases. Trimming removed 3 bases from V and 1 base from J; junction bases left unmatched: 3. CDR3 length equals 17 residues. CDR1 KGHDR and CDR2 SFDVKD come from the germline V gene. The CDR3 region is CATSDPGTSGGTDTQYF. The DNA for the CDR3 is TGTGCCACCAGTGATCCCGGGACTAGCGGGGGCACAGATACGCAGTATTTT.

This clonotype turned up a few times. The chain has TRBV5-1 and TRBJ1-1; tentatively, D is TRBD1 (6 bases). Germline V gives CDR1 SGHRS, CDR2 YFSETQ. The CDR3 consists of 15 residues. V was trimmed by 4 bases and J by 0 bases, leaving 13 bases between them. In nucleotides, the CDR3 is TGCGCCAGCAGCCATGACAGGTTCATGAACACTGAAGCTTTCTTT. The encoded protein is CASSHDRFMNTEAFF.

This clonotype has just a few counts. This chain joins TRBV5-1 and TRBJ2-2, with 11 positions matching TRBD1. V lost 4 bases to trimming and J lost 5 bases; unmatched junction nucleotides: 7. The germline V gene encodes CDR1 SGHRS and CDR2 YFSETQ. This CDR3 contains 16 residues. CDR3 in amino acids: CASSRGQGARTGELFF. The CDR3 coding sequence is TGCGCCAGCAGCCGCGGACAGGGGGCAAGGACCGGGGAGCTGTTTTTT.

The sample holds many counts of this clonotype. The chain uses TRBV5-1 and TRBJ1-1, with a possible D match to TRBD1 (5 bases). Trimming stripped 4 bases from V and 4 bases from J, with 14 bases between. Germline lookup yields CDR1 SGHRS and CDR2 YFSETQ. The CDR3 length is 14 residues. CDR3 residues: CASSPQGTLTEAFF. The CDR3 nucleotides are TGCGCCAGCAGCCCCCAGGGAACCCTCACTGAAGCTTTCTTT.

DNA for the CDR3: TGCAGCGTTGCCGGGACTAGCGGTTGGGATGAGCAGTTCTTC. It is translated as CSVAGTSGWDEQFF. The chain joins TRBV29-1 to TRBJ2-1; 11 bases agree with TRBD2. The CDR3 length is 14 residues. The junction had 7 bases not matched to a gene; V was cut back by 4 bases and J by 8 bases. Germline values: CDR1 SQVTM, CDR2 ANQGSEA.

This clonotype was seen only a few times. The gene calls are TRBV20-1 and TRBJ2-1; D gene unclear. The CDR3 loop spans 11 amino acids. Trimming left V 5 bases short and J 8 bases short, with 10 bases between. Germline V gene data show CDR1 as DFQATT and CDR2 as SNEGSKA (reference sequence). CDR3 region: CSAQYVHEQFF. The CDR3 coding sequence is TGCAGTGCTCAGTATGTCCATGAGCAGTTCTTC.

This clonotype appeared a few times. The chain has TRBV20-1 and TRBJ1-2; 7 nucleotides align to TRBD1. This CDR3 is built from 12 residues. V trimming: 4 bases; J trimming: 8 bases; junction bases outside the gene matches: 7. Germline assignment: CDR1 DFQATT and CDR2 SNEGSKA (reference sequence). DNA for the CDR3: TGCAGTGCTAACCGGGACAGTTCCGGCTACACCTTC. This sequence encodes CSANRDSSGYTF.

The chain is built from TRBV10-3 and TRBJ2-1; D might be TRBD1 or TRBD2, each matching 5 bases. Deletions cut 6 bases from V and 4 bases from J, with 10 bases between. The CDR3 is 13 amino acids. CDR1 is ENHRY, CDR2 SYGVKD, per germline. CDR3 sequence (DNA): TGTGCCATCAGGGCAGGGAGTTACAATGAGCAGTTCTTC. This sequence encodes CAIRAGSYNEQFF.

V usage is TRBV5-1 and J usage is TRBJ2-7; perhaps TRBD1 as D (7 bases). The CDR3 loop spans 14 amino acids. Germline V gives CDR1 SGHRS, CDR2 YFSETQ. V lost 0 bases and J 6 bases, leaving 13 bases between the germline ends. DNA for the CDR3: TGCGCCAGCAGCTTGGCAGGGGGGCAGTTCGAGCAGTACTTC. As protein: CASSLAGGQFEQYF.

V gene TRBV3-1 combines with J gene TRBJ2-5; D is unclear. The CDR3 is 14 amino acids. V shed 6 bases and J shed 2 bases, with 13 bases lying between them. Per the germline V gene, CDR1 is LGHDT and CDR2 is YNNKEL (reference sequence). The CDR3 is CASSTGSLQETQYF. CDR3 DNA sequence: TGTGCCAGCAGTACCGGGTCTTTACAAGAGACCCAGTACTTC.

There are a few counts of this clonotype. V gene TRBV29-1 combines with J gene TRBJ1-1; D might be TRBD1 (5 bases). The CDR3 length is 13 residues. The germline gives CDR1 SQVTM, CDR2 ANQGSEA. V was cut by 4 bases and J by 1 base, with 10 bases left in between. CDR3 amino acids: CSVARGTNTEAFF. The CDR3 coding sequence is TGCAGCGTTGCTCGGGGGACGAACACTGAAGCTTTCTTT. The whole variable domain, filled in from reference TRBV29-1 and TRBJ1-1, reads SAVISQKPSRDICQRGTSLTIQCQVDSQVTMMFWYRQQPGQSLTLIATANQGSEATYESGFVIDKFPISRPNLTFSTLTVSNMSPEDSSIYLCSVARGTNTEAFFGQGTRLTVV.

The chain carries TRBV12-5 and TRBJ1-4; a possible D gene is TRBD1 (6 bases). V lost 6 bases to trimming and J lost 5 bases, with 13 bases between them. The CDR3 is 14 amino acids. The V gene's germline CDR1 is LGHNT and CDR2 FRNRAP. This CDR3 reads CASGLQGRNEKLFF. The CDR3 nucleotides read TGTGCTAGTGGCTTACAGGGCAGAAATGAAAAACTGTTTTTT.

This clonotype was observed many times. The chain links TRBV5-5 to TRBJ2-3; 12 bases are shared with TRBD1. There are 15 residues in the CDR3. V lost 2 bases and J lost 5; bases outside the gene matches: 3. CDR1 is SGHKS, CDR2 YYEKEE, per germline (reference sequence). CDR3 sequence (DNA): TGTGCCAGCAGCTTTGGGACAGGGGGCATAGATACGCAGTATTTT. Its protein product is CASSFGTGGIDTQYF.

The rearrangement links TRBV29-1 to TRBJ2-5; 9 bases map to TRBD1. This CDR3 has 15 residues. The ends lost 0 bases at V and 7 bases at J; junction bases unmatched: 9. Germline values: CDR1 SQVTM, CDR2 ANQGSEA. The CDR3 DNA follows: TGCAGCGTTGAAGATCGGGGACAGGGCCCCGGGACCCAGTACTTC. It specifies CSVEDRGQGPGTQYF.

This chain connects TRBV20-1 to TRBJ2-5; the D is unclear. With 2 bases removed from V and 4 bases from J, the gap between germline ends came to 5 bases. Per the germline V gene, CDR1 is DFQATT and CDR2 is SNEGSKA (reference sequence). This CDR3 region has 11 residues. The CDR3 DNA follows: TGCAGTGCTAGATCTTCAGAGACCCAGTACTTC. Protein product: CSARSSETQYF.

V gene TRBV29-1 combines with J gene TRBJ2-3; no definite D call. Germline lookup yields CDR1 SQVTM and CDR2 ANQGSEA. The V end was cut by 1 base, the J end by 6 bases, with 8 bases between. The CDR3 loop spans 12 amino acids. The CDR3 region has the DNA TGCAGCGTTGAAGTGAGGTCCGATACGCAGTATTTT. It yields the protein CSVEVRSDTQYF.

This chain connects TRBV5-4 to TRBJ2-1; D perhaps matches TRBD2 (6 bases). The germline V gene has CDR1 SGHNT and CDR2 YYREEE (reference sequence). The CDR3 is made up of 16 amino acids. V was clipped by 4 bases and J by 0 bases, with 14 bases between them. The CDR3 protein is CASSRRWDSSYNEQFF. In DNA form, the CDR3 reads TGTGCCAGCAGCCGCAGATGGGACTCCTCCTACAATGAGCAGTTCTTC.

The V call is TRBV12-3 or TRBV12-4, the J call TRBJ2-7; TRBD1 agrees at 8 bases. The J segment lost 7 bases and the V segment lost 3 bases, leaving 14 bases of the junction unmatched. This CDR3 spans 16 amino acids. CDR3 residues: CASSLGQGALGREQYF. The CDR3 DNA sequence: TGTGCCAGCAGTTTGGGGCAGGGGGCCCTGGGGCGTGAGCAGTACTTC.

This clonotype showed up just a few times. The gene calls are TRBV11-2 and TRBJ2-7; D may match TRBD1 or TRBD2 (5 bases each). Per germline, CDR1 SGHAT and CDR2 FQNNGV. V lost 0 bases and J lost 0, with 6 bases in between. This CDR3 contains 14 residues. The chain's CDR3 is CASSLDGTSYEQYF. CDR3 coding DNA: TGTGCCAGCAGCTTAGACGGGACCTCCTACGAGCAGTACTTC.

Many counts were recorded for this clonotype. This chain links TRBV28 with TRBJ2-7; D is unclear. Trimming removed 4 bases at V and 0 bases at J, with 13 bases between. The CDR3 is 15 amino acids. CDR1 is MDHEN and CDR2 is SYDVKM in the germline V gene. CDR3 in amino acids: CASSSSWSSSYEQYF. DNA for the CDR3: TGTGCCAGCAGTTCCTCCTGGTCGAGCTCCTACGAGCAGTACTTC.

The gene calls are TRBV9 and TRBJ1-5; D call uncertain. Trimming removed 0 bases at V and 7 bases at J, with 11 bases between. Germline V lookup: CDR1 SGDLS, CDR2 YYNGEE. The CDR3 loop spans 14 amino acids. The CDR3 sequence is CASSVGPLGQPQHF. As DNA, the CDR3 is TGTGCCAGCAGCGTAGGGCCGCTCGGGCAGCCCCAGCATTTT.

This clonotype has a handful of counts. The chain couples TRBV14 to TRBJ2-7; D is unresolved. The germline gives CDR1 SGHDN, CDR2 FVKESK. CDR3 length: 13 amino acids. V lost 0 bases to trimming and J lost 7 bases, with 10 bases between them. CDR3 DNA sequence: TGTGCCAGCAGCCAAGAACGCGTGAGTGAGCAGTACTTC. This translates into CASSQERVSEQYF.

The sample holds a few counts of this clonotype. The J gene is TRBJ2-5, the V gene TRBV4-1; 7 bases are a match to TRBD2. The CDR3 contains 18 residues. Germline V gene data show CDR1 as MGHRA and CDR2 as YSYEKL. V dropped 0 bases and J dropped 4; count of bases not matched to a gene: 14. CDR3 sequence reads: CASSQDSSGIPPRETQYF. In DNA form, the CDR3 reads TGCGCCAGCAGCCAAGATTCCAGCGGGATTCCCCCGCGAGAGACCCAGTACTTC.

J is TRBJ2-1 and V is TRBV5-1, with a weak D call TRBD1 (5 bases). CDR1 is SGHRS and CDR2 is YFSETQ in the germline V gene. V lost 2 bases to trimming and J lost 8 bases, with 20 bases between them. The CDR3 has 16 residues. The CDR3 is CASSLGGKGRLDEQFF. The CDR3 DNA sequence: TGCGCCAGCAGCTTAGGCGGAAAGGGGCGGTTGGATGAGCAGTTCTTC.

V gene TRBV5-6 combines with J gene TRBJ2-1, with TRBD1 matching 8 bases. The germline V gene has CDR1 SGHDT and CDR2 YYEEEE. This CDR3 is built from 16 residues. V lost 0 bases to trimming and J lost 12 bases; unmatched junction nucleotides: 14. In DNA, the CDR3 is TGTGCCAGCAGCTTGGAACGGGCAGTCTCCAGGGGGCTGCAGTTCTTC. Protein sequence: CASSLERAVSRGLQFF. The full variable domain, completed using reference TRBV5-6 and TRBJ2-1, is DAGVTQSPTHLIKTRGQQVTLRCSPKSGHDTVSWYQQALGQGPQFIFQYYEEEERQRGNFPDRFSGHQFPNYSSELNVNALLLGDSALYLCASSLERAVSRGLQFFGPGTRLTVL.

The J gene is TRBJ2-1, the V gene TRBV5-1; D is unclear. CDR1 SGHRS and CDR2 YFSETQ come from the germline V gene. There are 11 residues in the CDR3. V lost 2 bases, J lost 10 bases, and 7 bases lay in between. CDR3 DNA sequence: TGCGCCAGCAGCTTCCTAGAAGAGCAGTTCTTC. This sequence encodes CASSFLEEQFF.

This clonotype has a count of ten or more. The genes are TRBV29-1 and TRBJ2-4, with a possible D match to TRBD1 (5 bases). CDR3 length equals 13 residues. Looked up from germline, CDR1 is SQVTM and CDR2 is ANQGSEA. V gave up 0 bases and J gave up 7 bases, with 10 bases separating them. CDR3 in amino acids: CSVEDPRVNIQYF. The CDR3 region has the DNA TGCAGCGTTGAAGATCCCAGGGTGAACATTCAGTACTTC.

The chain uses TRBV27 and TRBJ1-4, with TRBD1 matching over 10 bases. The CDR3 has 15 amino acids. After removal of 5 bases from V and 6 bases from J, the junction contained 6 bases not matched to a gene. Germline assignment: CDR1 MNHEY and CDR2 SMNVEV (reference sequence). CDR3 amino acids: CASSGRGQGYEKLFF. The CDR3 DNA reads as TGTGCCAGCAGTGGCAGGGGACAGGGGTATGAAAAACTGTTTTTT. The full variable domain, with the rest looked up from reference TRBV27 and TRBJ1-4, is EAQVTQNPRYLITVTGKKLTVTCSQNMNHEYMSWYRQDPGLGLRQIYYSMNVEVTDKGDVPEGYKVSRKEKRNFPLILESPSPNQTSLYFCASSGRGQGYEKLFFGSGTQLSVL.

This clonotype was recorded a few times. The chain uses TRBV5-1 and TRBJ2-1; TRBD2 matches at 12 bases. V was clipped by 2 bases and J by 0 bases; unmatched bases: 9. Germline V gene sequence: CDR1 SGHRS, CDR2 YFSETQ. CDR3 length equals 19 residues. The CDR3 region is CASSFSELAGGSSYNEQFF. CDR3 DNA sequence: TGCGCCAGCAGCTTTTCAGAACTAGCGGGAGGTAGCTCCTACAATGAGCAGTTCTTC.

This rearrangement joins TRBV4-1 to TRBJ2-7; 8 positions match TRBD2. Trimming at V came to 5 bases and at J to 1 base, leaving 10 bases not matched to a gene. Germline CDR1 reads MGHRA; CDR2 reads YSYEKL. The CDR3 spans 16 residues. CDR3 nucleotides: TGCGCCAGCAGCTCTGAGGGACTAGAGGTTTCCTACGAGCAGTACTTC. As protein: CASSSEGLEVSYEQYF.

This clonotype has a handful of counts. J is TRBJ1-1 and V is TRBV10-3, with a tentative D call TRBD1 (5 bases). The germline V gene encodes CDR1 ENHRY and CDR2 SYGVKD. The V gene lost 5 bases and the J gene lost 4 bases, with 14 bases spanning the gap. This CDR3 comprises 14 residues. DNA for the CDR3: TGTGCCATCAGTCTTCAGGGTCTGGGCACTGAAGCTTTCTTT. It codes for CAISLQGLGTEAFF.